The 14 T cell receptor beta chains listed next were all sequenced from one sample in a study of cytomegalovirus exposure and HLA in healthy donors. PCR employed 60 Vbeta and 13 Jbeta primers. Using immunoSEQ multiplex PCR, the repertoire was profiled, and TCRdb retains in-frame clones only, with some absent. This table holds 120,000 to 150,000 clones, roughly 64% found once. The material sequenced was PBMCs. The receptors stem from a woman aged 25 to 39 in good health and CMV-seropositive.

The rearrangement links TRBV29-1 to TRBJ2-7; 7 nucleotides align to TRBD2. This CDR3 has 18 amino acids. V trimming: 0 bases; J trimming: 9 bases; junction bases outside the gene matches: 23. From germline, CDR1 is SQVTM and CDR2 ANQGSEA. The CDR3 protein is CSVEDPGAPYGREYVQYF. The CDR3 DNA reads TGCAGCGTTGAAGATCCCGGGGCGCCGTACGGGCGGGAGTATGTGCAGTACTTC.

The CDR3 coding sequence is TGTGCCAGCAGTCGAGACAGGGCAAGGGGGAGCAATCAGCCCCAGCATTTT. It encodes CASSRDRARGSNQPQHF. The chain joins TRBV27 to TRBJ1-5, with 7 bases fitting TRBD1. Germline-derived CDR1 and CDR2 are MNHEY and SMNVEV (reference sequence). The CDR3 has 17 amino acids. V shed 5 bases and J 1 base; nucleotides not matched to a gene: 11.

Only a few counts were recorded for this clone. CDR3 DNA sequence: TGTGCCAGCAGCTATCGGGAGAACACTGAAGCTTTCTTT. The encoded protein is CASSYRENTEAFF. The chain joins TRBV11-2 to TRBJ1-1; no firm D call. The V end lost 4 bases, the J end lost 1 base, and 7 bases lay between the germline ends. Germline V gene lookup returns CDR1 SGHAT and CDR2 FQNNGV. The CDR3 contains 13 residues.

This clone appeared a few times. The same CDR3 also results from other DNA sequences found in this sample. The rearrangement uses TRBV5-1 and TRBJ1-5; 9 bases agree with TRBD1. Germline V gene sequence: CDR1 SGHRS, CDR2 YFSETQ. Trimming cost V 0 bases and J 7 bases; bases outside gene matches: 5. The CDR3 has 15 amino acids. CDR3 sequence: CASSLGGQGGQPQHF. CDR3 in DNA: TGCGCCAGCAGCTTGGGGGGACAGGGTGGCCAGCCCCAGCATTTT.

V usage is TRBV28 and J usage is TRBJ2-7, with a weak D call TRBD2 (7 bases). Germline values: CDR1 MDHEN, CDR2 SYDVKM. CDR3 size: 13 residues. V was trimmed by 6 bases and J by 3 bases, leaving 12 bases between them. The CDR3 region is CASSGGPVYEQYF. CDR3 coding DNA: TGTGCCAGCAGCGGGGGGCCGGTCTACGAGCAGTACTTC.

The rearrangement joins TRBV5-1 to TRBJ1-4; the D gene is possibly TRBD1 (5 bases). From germline, CDR1 is SGHRS and CDR2 YFSETQ. V gave up 0 bases and J gave up 7 bases, with 16 bases separating them. The length of the CDR3 is 16 residues. For the CDR3, the DNA is TGCGCCAGCAGCTTGGCCGGGAGGGGAGGCGGTGAAAAACTGTTTTTT. Protein product: CASSLAGRGGGEKLFF.

The chain is built from TRBV6-1 and TRBJ1-1; 11 positions match TRBD1. The germline V gene encodes CDR1 MNHNS and CDR2 SASEGT. Losses at the gene ends were 4 bases for V and 10 bases for J; bases not matched to a gene: 20. The CDR3 is 18 amino acids. CDR3 amino acids: CASSVRTGGSRLVGVAFF. In DNA, the CDR3 is TGTGCCAGCAGTGTACGGACAGGGGGCTCCCGGTTGGTCGGGGTAGCTTTCTTT.

V is TRBV7-2 and J is TRBJ1-5; D is uncertain. This CDR3 contains 14 residues. V lost 2 bases, J lost 4 bases, and 9 bases lay in between. Germline CDR1 and CDR2: SGHTA and FQGNSA. DNA for the CDR3: TGTGCCAGCAGCTTAAGGCCAGCGAATCAGCCCCAGCATTTT. This codes for CASSLRPANQPQHF.

CDR3 protein: CASSLNFPQHF. CDR3 DNA: TGTGCCAGCAGCCTTAATTTTCCCCAGCATTTT. The rearrangement uses TRBV2 and TRBJ1-5; D gene unclear. Germline V gives CDR1 SNHLY, CDR2 FYNNEI. V gave up 6 bases and J gave up 10 bases, with 10 bases separating them. The CDR3 is 11 residues long. The full variable domain, with the rest looked up from reference TRBV2 and TRBJ1-5, is EPEVTQTPSHQVTQMGQEVILRCVPISNHLYFYWYRQILGQKVEFLVSFYNNEISEKSEIFDDQFSVERPDGSNFTLKIRSTKLEDSAMYFCASSLNFPQHFGDGTRLSIL.

The rearrangement links TRBV5-1 to TRBJ2-7; 12 bases match TRBD2. V dropped 5 bases and J dropped 5; count of bases not matched to a gene: 5. There are 14 residues in the CDR3. Germline V gene sequence: CDR1 SGHRS, CDR2 YFSETQ. The CDR3 bases are TGCGCCAGCAGTTCAAGGACTAGCGGGAACGAGCAGTACTTC. This encodes CASSSRTSGNEQYF.

This clone was observed a few times. This chain links TRBV5-1 with TRBJ1-4; maybe TRBD1 (5 bases). V gave up 0 bases and J gave up 5 bases, with 14 bases separating them. The CDR3 is 16 amino acids. CDR1 and CDR2 from the germline V gene are SGHRS and YFSETQ. As DNA, the CDR3 is TGCGCCAGCAGCTTGGCCGGCGGACGGGGGAATGAAAAACTGTTTTTT. The encoded protein is CASSLAGGRGNEKLFF. Full variable domain (missing parts from reference TRBV5-1 and TRBJ1-4): KAGVTQTPRYLIKTRGQQVTLSCSPISGHRSVSWYQQTPGQGLQFLFEYFSETQRNKGNFPGRFSGRQFSNSRSEMNVSTLELGDSALYLCASSLAGGRGNEKLFFGSGTQLSVL.

This chain links TRBV5-1 with TRBJ1-6; D gene uncertain. The CDR3 is 14 residues long. V gave up 7 bases and J gave up 0 bases, with 8 bases separating them. Germline V gives CDR1 SGHRS, CDR2 YFSETQ. The CDR3 DNA is TGCGCCAGCCGGGTTGGCTCCTATAATTCACCCCTCCACTTT. As protein: CASRVGSYNSPLHF. The whole variable domain, filled in from reference TRBV5-1 and TRBJ1-6, reads KAGVTQTPRYLIKTRGQQVTLSCSPISGHRSVSWYQQTPGQGLQFLFEYFSETQRNKGNFPGRFSGRQFSNSRSEMNVSTLELGDSALYLCASRVGSYNSPLHFGNGTRLTVT.

The chain carries TRBV5-4 and TRBJ2-5; maybe TRBD1 (5 bases). This CDR3 comprises 13 residues. Trimming removed 4 bases at V and 3 bases at J, with 10 bases between. Germline V gene data show CDR1 as SGHNT and CDR2 as YYREEE (reference sequence). In nucleotides, the CDR3 is TGTGCCAGCAGCCCGGACACTAAAGAGACCCAGTACTTC. Its translation: CASSPDTKETQYF.

This clone was detected only once. CDR3 coding DNA: TGTGCCTGGAGTGCCCCTTTCCGGGGAGTGAACACTGAAGCTTTCTTT. This sequence encodes CAWSAPFRGVNTEAFF. V usage is TRBV30 and J usage is TRBJ1-1; D unresolved. The CDR3 consists of 16 residues. CDR1 is GTSNPN, CDR2 SVGIG, per germline (reference sequence). Between the trimmed V and J ends, which lost 1 base and 0 bases, there was a span of 15 bases.